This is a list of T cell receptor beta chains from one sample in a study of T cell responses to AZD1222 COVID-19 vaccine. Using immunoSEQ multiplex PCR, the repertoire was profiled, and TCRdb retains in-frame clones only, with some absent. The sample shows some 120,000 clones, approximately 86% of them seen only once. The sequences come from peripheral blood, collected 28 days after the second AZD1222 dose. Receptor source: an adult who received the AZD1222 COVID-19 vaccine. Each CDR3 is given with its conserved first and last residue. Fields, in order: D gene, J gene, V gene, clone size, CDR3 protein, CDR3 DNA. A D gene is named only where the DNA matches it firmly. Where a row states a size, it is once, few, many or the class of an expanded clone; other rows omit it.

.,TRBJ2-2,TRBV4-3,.,CASSQESQLGYTGELFF,TGCGCCAGCAGCCAAGAATCCCAACTAGGGTACACCGGGGAGCTGTTTTTT
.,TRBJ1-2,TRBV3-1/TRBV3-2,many,CASSPAVNYGYTF,TGTGCCAGCAGTCCGGCGGTAAACTATGGCTACACCTTC
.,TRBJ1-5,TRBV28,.,CASSPYSTVRSNQPQHF,TGTGCCAGCAGTCCGTATTCGACAGTGCGTAGCAATCAGCCCCAGCATTTT
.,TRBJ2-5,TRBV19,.,CASSQMETQYF,TGTGCCAGTAGCCAGATGGAGACCCAGTACTTC
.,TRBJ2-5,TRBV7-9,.,CASSGENTFQETQYF,TGTGCCAGCAGCGGAGAAAACACCTTCCAAGAGACCCAGTACTTC
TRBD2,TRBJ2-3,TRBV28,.,CASRPSGGRGPSTDTQYF,TGTGCCAGCAGACCCAGCGGGGGGAGGGGGCCTAGCACAGATACGCAGTATTTT
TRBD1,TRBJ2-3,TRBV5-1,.,CASSLQGVTDTQYF,TGCGCCAGCAGCCTTCAGGGGGTCACAGATACGCAGTATTTT
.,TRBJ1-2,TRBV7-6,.,CASTPPGMDGYTF,TGTGCCAGCACGCCTCCCGGGATGGATGGCTACACCTTC
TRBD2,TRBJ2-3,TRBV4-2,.,CASSQVSGGTTDTQYF,TGTGCCAGCAGCCAAGTCAGCGGGGGGACCACAGATACGCAGTATTTT
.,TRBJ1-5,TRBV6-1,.,CASSEYSTGTQPQHF,TGTGCCAGCAGTGAATACTCCACAGGTACTCAGCCCCAGCATTTT
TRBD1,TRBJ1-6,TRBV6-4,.,CASSDSGQGDSPLHF,TGTGCCAGCAGTGACTCGGGACAGGGGGATTCACCCCTCCACTTT
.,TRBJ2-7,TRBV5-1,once,CASSWGKPNEQYF,TGCGCCAGCAGCTGGGGCAAACCGAACGAGCAGTACTTC
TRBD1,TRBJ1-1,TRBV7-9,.,CASRHGQGTFF,TGTGCCAGCAGACACGGACAGGGAACTTTCTTT
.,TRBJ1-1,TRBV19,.,CASRPLQSGEAFF,TGTGCCAGTAGACCCCTCCAGTCTGGTGAAGCTTTCTTT
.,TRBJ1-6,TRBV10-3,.,CAISEGGHNSPLHF,TGTGCCATCAGTGAGGGTGGACATAATTCACCCCTCCACTTT
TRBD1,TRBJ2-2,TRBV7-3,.,CASSDRANTGELFF,TGTGCCAGCAGTGACAGGGCGAACACCGGGGAGCTGTTTTTT
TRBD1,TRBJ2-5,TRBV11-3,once,CASSYQGQGLRKTQYF,TGTGCCAGCAGCTATCAGGGACAGGGACTTAGGAAGACCCAGTACTTC
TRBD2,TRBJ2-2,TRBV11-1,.,CASSPLGLAPGELFF,TGTGCCAGCAGCCCACTGGGACTAGCTCCCGGGGAGCTGTTTTTT
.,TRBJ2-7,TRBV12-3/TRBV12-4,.,CASRRAGSYEQYF,TGTGCCAGCAGAAGAGCAGGCTCCTACGAGCAGTACTTC
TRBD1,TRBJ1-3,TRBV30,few,CAWREGTGSGNTIYF,TGTGCCTGGAGAGAAGGGACAGGCTCTGGAAACACCATATATTTT
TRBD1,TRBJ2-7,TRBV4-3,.,CASSHSGTGESYEQYF,TGCGCCAGCAGCCACTCCGGGACAGGGGAATCCTACGAGCAGTACTTC
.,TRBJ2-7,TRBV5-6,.,CASSFGQGGPGEQYF,TGTGCCAGCAGCTTTGGACAGGGAGGGCCGGGCGAGCAGTACTTC
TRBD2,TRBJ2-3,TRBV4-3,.,CASSQGEGLVSDTQYF,TGCGCCAGCAGCCAAGGAGAGGGACTAGTCTCAGATACGCAGTATTTT
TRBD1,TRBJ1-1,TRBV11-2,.,CASSWGQGNTEAFF,TGTGCCAGCAGCTGGGGACAGGGAAACACTGAAGCTTTCTTT
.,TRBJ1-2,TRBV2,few,CASSEVGRNYGYTF,TGTGCCAGCAGCGAAGTGGGTCGAAACTATGGCTACACCTTC
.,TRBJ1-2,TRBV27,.,CASSRGARGPLYGYTF,TGTGCCAGCAGTCGGGGTGCGAGGGGCCCTCTCTATGGCTACACCTTC
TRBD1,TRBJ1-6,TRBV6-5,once,CASSYGDRNNSPLHF,TGTGCCAGCAGTTACGGGGACAGGAATAATTCACCCCTCCACTTT
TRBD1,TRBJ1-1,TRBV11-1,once,CASSLWGRGTEAFF,TGTGCCAGCAGCTTATGGGGCAGGGGGACTGAAGCTTTCTTT
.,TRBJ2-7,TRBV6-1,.,CASSEAGYEQYF,TGTGCCAGCAGTGAAGCTGGGTACGAGCAGTACTTC
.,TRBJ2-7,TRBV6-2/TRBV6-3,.,CASSYRQTYEQYF,TGTGCCAGCAGTTACCGACAGACCTACGAGCAGTACTTC
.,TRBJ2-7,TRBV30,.,CAWSGGYEQYF,TGTGCCTGGAGTGGGGGCTACGAGCAGTACTTC
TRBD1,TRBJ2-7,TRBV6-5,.,CASKGDRGSSYEQYF,TGTGCCAGCAAAGGGGACAGGGGAAGCTCCTACGAGCAGTACTTC
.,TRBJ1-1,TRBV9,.,CASSLLTGPNTEAFF,TGTGCCAGCAGCTTACTGACAGGACCGAACACTGAAGCTTTCTTT
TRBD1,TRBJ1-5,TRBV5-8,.,CASSPLGTVDQPQHF,TGTGCCAGCAGCCCACTCGGGACAGTTGATCAGCCCCAGCATTTT
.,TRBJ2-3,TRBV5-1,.,CASSFGGYTDTQYF,TGCGCCAGCAGCTTTGGAGGGTACACAGATACGCAGTATTTT
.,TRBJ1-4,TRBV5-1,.,CASSTGDVEKLFF,TGCGCCAGCAGCACCGGGGACGTTGAAAAACTGTTTTTT
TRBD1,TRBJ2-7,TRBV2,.,CASSQQGTYEQYF,TGTGCCAGCAGCCAACAGGGGACCTACGAGCAGTACTTC
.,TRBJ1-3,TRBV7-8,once,CASSLPVHSGNTIYF,TGTGCCAGCAGCTTGCCGGTCCACTCTGGAAACACCATATATTTT
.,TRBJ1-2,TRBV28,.,CASSSSWGGEYEGYTF,TGTGCCAGCAGTTCCTCCTGGGGGGGAGAATATGAGGGCTACACCTTC
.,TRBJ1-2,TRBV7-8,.,CASSPLPQELNYGYTF,TGTGCCAGCAGCCCACTCCCACAGGAGTTAAACTATGGCTACACCTTC
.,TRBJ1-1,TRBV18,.,CASSPPSNTEAFF,TGTGCCAGCTCACCACCCTCAAACACTGAAGCTTTCTTT
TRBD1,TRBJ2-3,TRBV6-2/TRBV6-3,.,CASSYGTGADTQYF,TGTGCCAGCAGTTACGGGACAGGGGCAGATACGCAGTATTTT
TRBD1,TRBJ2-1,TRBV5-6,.,CASSIQGPSSYNEQFF,TGTGCCAGCAGCATACAGGGGCCCAGCTCCTACAATGAGCAGTTCTTC
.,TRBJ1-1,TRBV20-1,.,CSASGGGLWDTEAFF,TGCAGTGCGAGTGGGGGGGGCTTGTGGGACACTGAAGCTTTCTTT
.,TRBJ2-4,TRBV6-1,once,CASSDGGLAKNIQYF,TGTGCCAGCAGTGACGGGGGCTTAGCCAAAAACATTCAGTACTTC
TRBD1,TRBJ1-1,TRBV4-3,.,CASSQDPQGANTEAFF,TGCGCCAGCAGCCAAGATCCGCAGGGGGCGAACACTGAAGCTTTCTTT
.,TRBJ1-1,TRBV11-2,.,CASSFHSSEAFF,TGTGCCAGCAGCTTCCACAGCAGTGAAGCTTTCTTT
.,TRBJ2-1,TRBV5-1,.,CASSNRVNEQFF,TGCGCCAGCAGCAACAGGGTGAATGAGCAGTTCTTC
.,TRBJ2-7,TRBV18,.,CASSPEGFLYEQYF,TGTGCCAGCTCCCCGGAAGGTTTCCTCTACGAGCAGTACTTC
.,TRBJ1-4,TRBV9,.,CASSPRTQNEKLFF,TGTGCCAGCAGCCCTCGGACACAAAATGAAAAACTGTTTTTT
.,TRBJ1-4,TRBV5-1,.,CASSFGGPNEKLFF,TGCGCCAGCAGCTTTGGGGGACCCAATGAAAAACTGTTTTTT
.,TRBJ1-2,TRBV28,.,CASRSRRALNYGYTF,TGTGCCAGCAGATCCCGGAGGGCTCTTAACTATGGCTACACCTTC
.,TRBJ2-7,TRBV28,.,CASSRGGLSYEQYF,TGTGCCAGCTCCAGGGGGGGTTTATCCTACGAGCAGTACTTC
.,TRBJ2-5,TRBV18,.,CASSPPEGVIGETQYF,TGTGCCAGCTCACCACCTGAGGGTGTGATTGGAGAGACCCAGTACTTC
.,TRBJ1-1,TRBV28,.,CASRKVGAQGTEAFF,TGTGCCAGCAGAAAGGTGGGGGCGCAGGGCACTGAAGCTTTCTTT
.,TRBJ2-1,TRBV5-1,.,CASSQTSRPLENEQFF,TGCGCCAGCAGCCAAACTAGTCGACCTTTAGAGAATGAGCAGTTCTTC
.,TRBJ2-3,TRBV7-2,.,CASSSRTQETQYF,TGTGCCAGCAGCTCGAGGACCCAGGAGACGCAGTATTTT